Presented here are 18 T cell receptor beta chains from one specimen sequenced in a study of identical twins. Via MiXCR, TCRdb re-called the 5' RACE reads, giving one row per CDR3 protein. The repertoire holds about 700,000 distinct CDR3 sequences, roughly 8% seen once, with more than 0.75% in the top ten. The same specimen was also included in a second study, on yellow fever vaccine responses in identical twins.

The material sequenced was PBMCs. Receptors originate from a woman between 18 and 29 years old in good health.

The DNA of the CDR3 is TGTGCCAGCAGCTCACCGACGACCAGAATTAGGGGGGCCCAGTACTTC. It translates to CASSSPTTRIRGAQYF. The V call is TRBV7-8, the J call TRBJ2-5; tentatively, D is TRBD1 or TRBD2 (6 bases each). Per the germline V gene, CDR1 is SGHVS and CDR2 is FQNEAQ. The CDR3 has 16 residues. Deletions cut 4 bases from V and 9 bases from J, with 24 bases between.

A few counts support this clonotype. V gene TRBV4-1 combines with J gene TRBJ2-7; D is ambiguous. Germline-derived CDR1 and CDR2 are MGHRA and YSYEKL. The CDR3 loop spans 13 amino acids. Trimming removed 2 bases at V and 1 base at J, with 6 bases between. As DNA, the CDR3 is TGCGCCAGCAGCCAAACCACGTCCTACGAGCAGTACTTC. This gives the protein CASSQTTSYEQYF.

This clonotype was observed many times. The chain joins TRBV5-1 to TRBJ2-3; 10 bases match TRBD2. Germline lookup yields CDR1 SGHRS and CDR2 YFSETQ. V shed 2 bases and J 2 bases; nucleotides not matched to a gene: 5. The CDR3 is 16 residues long. CDR3 region: CASSFSGGTSTDTQYF. Here the CDR3 DNA reads TGCGCCAGCAGCTTTAGCGGGGGGACGTCCACAGATACGCAGTATTTT. The entire variable domain, with the rest obtained from reference TRBV5-1 and TRBJ2-3, is as follows: KAGVTQTPRYLIKTRGQQVTLSCSPISGHRSVSWYQQTPGQGLQFLFEYFSETQRNKGNFPGRFSGRQFSNSRSEMNVSTLELGDSALYLCASSFSGGTSTDTQYFGPGTRLTVL.

This clonotype was observed at least ten times. V is TRBV28 and J is TRBJ2-4; D is undetermined. The V end was cut by 3 bases, the J end by 2 bases, with 14 bases between. Germline assignment: CDR1 MDHEN and CDR2 SYDVKM. The CDR3 extends over 16 amino acids. CDR3 in amino acids: CASSFREDWSKNIQYF. Written as DNA, the CDR3 is TGTGCCAGCAGTTTTCGCGAAGACTGGTCCAAAAACATTCAGTACTTC.

J is TRBJ2-2 and V is TRBV20-1, with 13 bases identical to TRBD2. Germline lookup yields CDR1 DFQATT and CDR2 SNEGSKA (reference sequence). The CDR3 length is 15 residues. Trimming removed 4 bases from V and 4 bases from J; junction bases left unmatched: 3. CDR3 amino acids: CSAKLAGGSTGELFF. The CDR3 coding sequence is TGCAGTGCTAAACTAGCGGGAGGGTCCACCGGGGAGCTGTTTTTT.

A few counts support this clonotype. The chain couples TRBV7-8 to TRBJ2-6; D is unclear. Trimming removed 0 bases from V and 2 bases from J, with 17 bases in between. Germline loops: CDR1 SGHVS, CDR2 FQNEAQ. This CDR3 is built from 19 residues. CDR3 sequence reads: CASSLAKGNSFPGANVLTF. The CDR3 DNA is TGTGCCAGCAGCTTAGCAAAGGGAAACAGCTTTCCTGGGGCCAACGTCCTGACTTTC.

DNA of the CDR3: TGTGCCACCAGTGGGGCCGACACCTTCACCGGGGAGCTGTTTTTT. Amino acid sequence: CATSGADTFTGELFF. The chain links TRBV24-1 to TRBJ2-2; D is unresolved. Deletions cut 5 bases from V and 4 bases from J, with 13 bases between. This CDR3 has 15 amino acids. CDR1 and CDR2 (germline): KGHDR, SFDVKD.

In its sample, this clonotype was seen a few times. This chain joins TRBV5-8 and TRBJ2-1, with 7 bases fitting TRBD2. The V segment lost 7 bases and the J segment 6 bases; nucleotides outside the gene matches: 10. CDR1 and CDR2 from the germline V gene are SGHTS and YDEGEE. The CDR3 consists of 14 residues. The chain's CDR3 is CASGVNWGGNEQFF. For the CDR3, the DNA is TGTGCCAGCGGGGTGAACTGGGGGGGCAATGAGCAGTTCTTC.

This clonotype showed up many times. The V call is TRBV7-9, the J call TRBJ2-1, with TRBD2 as a possible D gene (6 bases). Trimming removed 5 bases from V and 2 bases from J, with 10 bases in between. Germline V gene sequence: CDR1 SEHNR, CDR2 FQNEAQ (reference sequence). There are 14 residues in the CDR3. CDR3 protein: CASSPGLPYNEQFF. The CDR3 nucleotides are TGTGCCAGCAGCCCTGGACTACCCTACAATGAGCAGTTCTTC.

The V gene is TRBV12-3 or TRBV12-4, the J gene TRBJ1-4; possible D gene TRBD1, 5 bases. CDR3 length equals 15 residues. The V gene lost 1 base and the J gene lost 3 bases, with 9 bases spanning the gap. This CDR3 reads CASSLGDVPNEKLFF. The CDR3 nucleotides read TGTGCCAGCAGTTTAGGGGACGTGCCTAATGAAAAACTGTTTTTT.

CDR3 nucleotides: TGTGCCAGCAGCCGGCGGCAGGCGAACACCGGGGAGCTGTTTTTT. Amino acid sequence: CASSRRQANTGELFF. The rearrangement links TRBV11-2 to TRBJ2-2; D call uncertain. The CDR3 spans 15 residues. V was pared by 5 bases and J by 0 bases, with 10 bases between. Germline CDR1 reads SGHAT; CDR2 reads FQNNGV. The full variable domain, in which reference TRBV11-2 and TRBJ2-2 provide the parts outside the CDR3, is EAGVAQSPRYKIIEKRQSVAFWCNPISGHATLYWYQQILGQGPKLLIQFQNNGVVDDSQLPKDRFSAERLKGVDSTLKIQPAKLEDSAVYLCASSRRQANTGELFFGEGSRLTVL.

This clonotype was observed a handful of times. The V gene is TRBV6-5, the J gene TRBJ2-3, with 7 bases lining up with TRBD1. The junction had 8 bases not matched to a gene; V was cut back by 0 bases and J by 2 bases. This CDR3 is 17 amino acids long. Per the germline V gene, CDR1 is MNHEY and CDR2 is SVGAGI. The CDR3 protein is CASSYSETGAITDTQYF. For the CDR3, the DNA is TGTGCCAGCAGTTACTCCGAAACAGGGGCGATCACAGATACGCAGTATTTT.

The genes are TRBV6-1 and TRBJ2-4; tentatively, D is TRBD2 (6 bases). The CDR3 loop spans 13 amino acids. The V and J ends lost 6 bases and 7 bases respectively, with 13 bases between them. CDR1 and CDR2 (germline): MNHNS, SASEGT. The CDR3 nucleotides are TGTGCCAGCAGGTCATCGGGGGTTAACATTCAGTACTTC. Encoded protein: CASRSSGVNIQYF.

This clonotype came up a few times. This rearrangement joins TRBV4-2 to TRBJ2-1; 7 bases align to TRBD1. CDR3 length: 17 amino acids. In germline, CDR1 is LGHNA, CDR2 YNFKEQ. The V segment lost 2 bases and the J segment 4 bases; nucleotides outside the gene matches: 11. The DNA of the CDR3 is TGTGCCAGCAGCCAATATCCCCGGGACAGTCAATACAATGAGCAGTTCTTC. It translates to CASSQYPRDSQYNEQFF.

This chain links TRBV18 with TRBJ2-5; 7 bases map to TRBD2. The CDR3 contains 14 residues. Trimming removed 2 bases from V and 2 bases from J; junction bases left unmatched: 2. CDR1 is KGHSH, CDR2 LQKENI, per germline. CDR3 in amino acids: CASSPTAGQETQYF. CDR3 sequence (DNA): TGTGCCAGCTCACCAACAGCGGGACAAGAGACCCAGTACTTC.

Only a few counts were recorded for this clonotype. V is TRBV27 and J is TRBJ1-1; the D gene is possibly TRBD1 (5 bases). Between the trimmed V and J ends, which lost 2 bases and 0 bases, there was a span of 13 bases. The CDR3 is 16 amino acids. Germline loops: CDR1 MNHEY, CDR2 SMNVEV (reference sequence). The CDR3 sequence is CASSLHQGTMNTEAFF. CDR3 DNA sequence: TGTGCCAGCAGTTTACACCAGGGAACAATGAACACTGAAGCTTTCTTT.

This clonotype was seen repeatedly, ten times or more. The chain recombines TRBV11-1 with TRBJ2-1, with 7 bases aligning to TRBD1. The germline CDR1 and CDR2 sequences are SGHAT and FQDESV (reference sequence). This CDR3 contains 21 residues. After removal of 5 bases from V and 1 base from J, the junction contained 23 bases not matched to a gene. The CDR3 nucleotides read TGTGCCAGCAGCCACCCGGGACAGAAAATTGAGCCCCATCTATCCTACAATGAGCAGTTCTTC. Residues: CASSHPGQKIEPHLSYNEQFF.

Only a few counts were recorded for this clonotype. The CDR3 protein is CASSQSQGSSYNEQFF. The CDR3 DNA follows: TGTGCCAGCAGTCAAAGCCAGGGTAGCTCCTACAATGAGCAGTTCTTC. The rearrangement links TRBV4-2 to TRBJ2-1; possible D gene TRBD1, 5 bases. V shed 6 bases and J shed 0 bases, with 15 bases lying between them. The CDR3 is made up of 16 amino acids. Germline lookup yields CDR1 LGHNA and CDR2 YNFKEQ.